This T cell receptor beta chain came from a study of T cell responses to AZD1222 COVID-19 vaccine. Here immunoSEQ multiplex PCR was the method, and the copy in TCRdb shows in-frame clones only, minus some. The table lists some 72,000 clones, under 95% of them singletons. Remarks on this clone: Its antigen remains unknown.

Germline-derived CDR1 and CDR2 are LNHDA and SQIVND (reference sequence). The CDR3 totals 14 residues. After removal of 3 bases from V and 5 bases from J, the junction contained 6 bases not matched to a gene. Broader study findings: Possibly, clonal diversity was underestimated; donors were largely white British and included more females. Regions 160-218 and 743-854 held dominance among vaccine-associated CD4 TCRs, which spanned spike. Just 5 or 6 AZD1222 recipients tested seropositive at baseline.

The chain couples TRBV19 to TRBJ1-2; 7 bases fit TRBD1. Sequencing was performed on peripheral blood, taken on day 0 of MenACWY control vaccination. The TCR comes from an adult in good health. The CDR3: CASSMPDRPYGYTF. The CDR3, as DNA: TGTGCCAGTAGTATGCCGGACAGGCCTTATGGCTACACCTTC. The full variable domain, with the rest looked up from reference TRBV19 and TRBJ1-2, is DGGITQSPKYLFRKEGQNVTLSCEQNLNHDAMYWYRQDPGQGLRLIYYSQIVNDFQKGDIAEGYSVSREKKESFPLTVTSAQKNPTAFYLCASSMPDRPYGYTFGSGTRLTVV.